This is a list of T cell receptor beta chains from one sample in a study of PD-1 blockade in classical Hodgkin lymphoma. Sequencing was performed with immunoSEQ multiplex PCR; in TCRdb, only in-frame clones are kept and a portion is missing. The sample has 25,000 to 35,000 clones; roughly 76% are singletons. Sequencing was performed on peripheral blood mononuclear cells (PBMCs), taken before the fourth cycle of nivolumab. These receptors were taken from a human donor with classical Hodgkin lymphoma. Both conserved end residues are part of each CDR3. The D gene is left open where the match is weak. Clone size, where shown, is once, few, many, or a class for clones that have expanded.

v_call	d_call	clone_size	j_call	cdr3_aa	cdr3_nt
TRBV19	-	few	TRBJ1-5	CASSILPAGQPQHF	TGTGCCAGTAGTATATTGCCAGCCGGTCAGCCCCAGCATTTT
TRBV7-6	TRBD2	-	TRBJ2-3	CASSLTARSGSGTDTQYF	TGTGCCAGCAGTCTAACCGCCCGTAGCGGGAGTGGCACAGATACGCAGTATTTT
TRBV2	-	-	TRBJ1-2	CASSEGGVTWDGYTF	TGTGCCAGCAGTGAAGGGGGGGTAACGTGGGATGGCTACACCTTC
TRBV5-5	-	few	TRBJ1-1	CASSLGFRATEAFF	TGTGCCAGCAGCTTGGGTTTCAGAGCCACTGAAGCTTTCTTT
TRBV29-1	-	-	TRBJ1-2	CSVDRQTYGYTF	TGCAGCGTTGACAGACAAACCTATGGCTACACCTTC
TRBV7-3	TRBD1	-	TRBJ2-3	CASSPTGRQGMGTDTQYF	TGTGCCAGCAGCCCCACGGGACGACAGGGGATGGGCACAGATACGCAGTATTTT
TRBV7-6	-	medium-sized	TRBJ1-1	CASSGRAGTVDTEAFF	TGTGCCAGCAGCGGGAGGGCCGGGACTGTGGACACTGAAGCTTTCTTT
TRBV27	-	-	TRBJ1-2	CASSLRGYGYTF	TGTGCCAGCAGTTTACGAGGTTATGGCTACACCTTC
TRBV5-5	TRBD1	-	TRBJ2-2	CASSKQGAHTGELFF	TGTGCCAGCAGCAAACAGGGGGCGCACACCGGGGAGCTGTTTTTT
TRBV7-9	TRBD2	-	TRBJ2-1	CASSLGGLALSYNEQFF	TGTGCCAGCAGCTTAGGAGGACTAGCCCTTTCCTACAATGAGCAGTTCTTC
TRBV5-1	-	-	TRBJ1-6	CASSLLGDGQSSPLHF	TGCGCCAGCAGCTTGCTAGGTGACGGCCAAAGCTCACCCCTCCACTTT
TRBV6-5	TRBD1	-	TRBJ2-1	CASSYGTGWNEQFF	TGTGCCAGCAGTTACGGGACAGGGTGGAATGAGCAGTTCTTC
TRBV5-1	TRBD1	-	TRBJ2-1	CASSLGQMYNEQFF	TGCGCCAGCAGTCTGGGACAGATGTACAATGAGCAGTTCTTC
TRBV2	-	-	TRBJ1-4	CASKVGGGEKLFF	TGTGCCAGCAAGGTTGGGGGCGGCGAAAAACTGTTTTTT
TRBV6-5	-	-	TRBJ2-1	CASSPEFSYNEQFF	TGTGCCAGCAGTCCCGAGTTCTCCTACAATGAGCAGTTCTTC
TRBV4-3	-	-	TRBJ2-3	CASSQALQIRGPTDTQYF	TGCGCCAGCAGCCAAGCCCTCCAGATCCGGGGGCCCACAGATACGCAGTATTTT
TRBV21-1	-	-	TRBJ1-2	CASSKWRDGADYGYTF	TGTGCCAGCAGCAAATGGCGGGACGGGGCGGACTATGGCTACACCTTC
TRBV27	-	once	TRBJ2-1	CASSPTIPTEAQIYNEQFF	TGTGCCAGCAGTCCGACAATTCCTACCGAGGCCCAGATTTACAATGAGCAGTTCTTC
TRBV7-2	-	-	TRBJ2-7	CASSSNFQGEQYF	TGTGCCAGCAGCTCCAATTTCCAGGGGGAGCAGTACTTC
TRBV7-3	-	medium-sized	TRBJ2-1	CASSSSGVQFF	TGTGCCAGCAGCTCCTCAGGCGTGCAGTTCTTC
TRBV25-1	TRBD1	few	TRBJ2-7	CASSDENRDRGSYEQYF	TGTGCCAGCAGTGATGAGAACCGGGACAGGGGGTCCTACGAGCAGTACTTC
TRBV7-9	-	-	TRBJ2-7	CASTLFPAGKSSYEQYF	TGTGCCAGCACCCTCTTTCCCGCGGGAAAGAGCTCCTACGAGCAGTACTTC
TRBV27	-	-	TRBJ2-1	CASSSVAGGEQFF	TGTGCCAGCAGTTCCGTGGCCGGTGGTGAGCAGTTCTTC
TRBV27	-	-	TRBJ2-3	CASSLDQSTQYF	TGTGCCAGCAGTTTAGATCAGAGTACGCAGTATTTT
TRBV29-1	-	-	TRBJ1-2	CSVAEGVGYGYTF	TGCAGCGTTGCTGAGGGGGTTGGATATGGCTACACCTTC